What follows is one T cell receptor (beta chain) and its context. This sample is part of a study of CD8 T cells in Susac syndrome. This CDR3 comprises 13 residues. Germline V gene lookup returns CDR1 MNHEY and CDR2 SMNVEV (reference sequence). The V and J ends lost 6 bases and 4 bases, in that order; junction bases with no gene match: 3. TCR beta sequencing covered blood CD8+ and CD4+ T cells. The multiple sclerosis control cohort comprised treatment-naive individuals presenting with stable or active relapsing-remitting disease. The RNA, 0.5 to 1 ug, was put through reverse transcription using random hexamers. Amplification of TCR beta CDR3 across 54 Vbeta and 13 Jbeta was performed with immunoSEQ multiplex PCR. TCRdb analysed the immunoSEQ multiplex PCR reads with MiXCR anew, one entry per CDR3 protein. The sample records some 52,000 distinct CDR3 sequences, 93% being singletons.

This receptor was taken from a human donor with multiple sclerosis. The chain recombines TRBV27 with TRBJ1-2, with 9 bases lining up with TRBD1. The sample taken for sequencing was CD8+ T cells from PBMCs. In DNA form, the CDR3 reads TGTGCCAGCAGCGGGACAGGGATCTATGGCTACACCTTC. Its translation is CASSGTGIYGYTF.